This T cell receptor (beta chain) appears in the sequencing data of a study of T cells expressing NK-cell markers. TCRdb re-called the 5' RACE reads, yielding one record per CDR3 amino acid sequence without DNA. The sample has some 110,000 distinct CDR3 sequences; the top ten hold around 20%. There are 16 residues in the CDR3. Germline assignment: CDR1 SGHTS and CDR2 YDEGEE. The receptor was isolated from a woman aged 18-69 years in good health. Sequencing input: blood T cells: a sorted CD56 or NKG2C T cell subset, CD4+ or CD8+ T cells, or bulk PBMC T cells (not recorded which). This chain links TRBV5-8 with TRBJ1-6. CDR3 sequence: CASSSRQGGNNSPLHF.